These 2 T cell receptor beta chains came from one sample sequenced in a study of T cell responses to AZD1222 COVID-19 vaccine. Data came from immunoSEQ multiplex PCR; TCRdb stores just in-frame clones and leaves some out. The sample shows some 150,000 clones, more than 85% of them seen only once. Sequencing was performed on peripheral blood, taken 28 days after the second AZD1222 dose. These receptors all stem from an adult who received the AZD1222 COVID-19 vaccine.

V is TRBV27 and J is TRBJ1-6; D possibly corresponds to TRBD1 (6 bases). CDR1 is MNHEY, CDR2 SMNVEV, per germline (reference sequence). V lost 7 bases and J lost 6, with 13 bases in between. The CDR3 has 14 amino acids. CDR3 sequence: CASTPGQSNSPLHF. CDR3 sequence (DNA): TGTGCCAGCACCCCAGGACAGAGTAATTCACCCCTCCACTTT.

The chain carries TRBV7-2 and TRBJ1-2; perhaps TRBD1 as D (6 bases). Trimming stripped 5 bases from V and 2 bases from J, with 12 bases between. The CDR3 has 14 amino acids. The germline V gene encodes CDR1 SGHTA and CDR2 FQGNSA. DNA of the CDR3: TGTGCCAGCAGCCCCGGGGGGGGCAACTATGGCTACACCTTC. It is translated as CASSPGGGNYGYTF.